The 25 T cell receptor beta chains listed next were all sequenced from one sample in a study of blood T cell repertoires in COVID-19. Generated by immunoSEQ multiplex PCR, the TCRdb table keeps only in-frame clones and is missing some. The sample comprises 35,000 to 50,000 clones, 70% to 90% of which are singletons, and 2.4% rests with the top ten. Material: peripheral blood. The source of these receptors is a human donor in a cohort sampled during active COVID-19.

The rearrangement joins TRBV11-3 to TRBJ2-2; TRBD2 might be the D (6 bases). CDR1 and CDR2 (germline): SGHNT, YENEEA. The CDR3 has 17 residues. The germline V and J ends were trimmed by 2 bases and 6 bases, with 19 bases remaining between them. CDR3 sequence reads: CASSLSFLWGVAGELFF. CDR3 nucleotide sequence: TGTGCCAGCAGCTTATCATTTTTGTGGGGGGTCGCCGGGGAGCTGTTTTTT. The whole variable domain, remainder taken from reference TRBV11-3 and TRBJ2-2, is EAGVVQSPRYKIIEKKQPVAFWCNPISGHNTLYWYLQNLGQGPELLIRYENEEAVDDSQLPKDRFSAERLKGVDSTLKIQPAELGDSAVYLCASSLSFLWGVAGELFFGEGSRLTVL.

CDR3 in amino acids: CASSPRDGTVTDTQYF. In DNA, the CDR3 is TGTGCCAGCAGCCCTAGGGACGGGACAGTCACAGATACGCAGTATTTT. This sequence joins TRBV9 and TRBJ2-3, with TRBD1 matching over 7 bases. The germline CDR1 and CDR2 sequences are SGDLS and YYNGEE. This CDR3 is built from 16 residues. Trimming took 4 bases from V and 2 from J; bases not matched to a gene: 10.

The genes are TRBV7-3 and TRBJ2-3; tentatively, D is TRBD2 (7 bases). Looked up from germline, CDR1 is SGHTA and CDR2 is FQGTGA. The V end lost 1 base, the J end lost 6 bases, and 14 bases lay between the germline ends. The CDR3 length is 15 residues. In DNA, the CDR3 is TGTGCCAGCAGCTTAAACCCGGGGGGCCGGGATACGCAGTATTTT. Translated: CASSLNPGGRDTQYF.

This sequence joins TRBV6-1 and TRBJ2-7; D might be TRBD1 (6 bases). Trimming stripped 3 bases from V and 1 base from J, with 10 bases between. The CDR3 length is 14 residues. The germline V gene encodes CDR1 MNHNS and CDR2 SASEGT. CDR3 nucleotides: TGTGCCAGCAGTGACCGGGACACTTCCTACGAGCAGTACTTC. Protein: CASSDRDTSYEQYF.

This chain uses TRBV7-6 with TRBJ1-6; D is possibly TRBD1 (5 bases). The CDR3 is made up of 15 amino acids. CDR1 is SGHVS, CDR2 FNYEAQ, per germline. Trimming removed 6 bases at V and 10 bases at J, with 19 bases between. CDR3 in DNA: TGTGCCAGCAGTCCCGTCGGGGGACCTGGATCACCCCTCCACTTT. Translation gives CASSPVGGPGSPLHF.

The CDR3 nucleotides are TGTGCCAGCAGTGATTCAGGCACTAACTATGGCTACACCTTC. It yields the protein CASSDSGTNYGYTF. This chain connects TRBV2 to TRBJ1-2, with D hard to call. Trimming stripped 3 bases from V and 0 bases from J, with 8 bases between. The CDR3 is made up of 14 amino acids. From germline, CDR1 is SNHLY and CDR2 FYNNEI. Together with reference TRBV2 and TRBJ1-2, the CDR3 gives the full variable domain: EPEVTQTPSHQVTQMGQEVILRCVPISNHLYFYWYRQILGQKVEFLVSFYNNEISEKSEIFDDQFSVERPDGSNFTLKIRSTKLEDSAMYFCASSDSGTNYGYTFGSGTRLTVV.

This chain links TRBV19 with TRBJ1-1; 7 bases map to TRBD1. The V gene's germline CDR1 is LNHDA and CDR2 SQIVND (reference sequence). The length of the CDR3 is 14 residues. The V segment lost 2 bases and the J segment 1 base; nucleotides outside the gene matches: 1. The CDR3: CASSIYRGNTEAFF. In nucleotides, the CDR3 is TGTGCCAGTAGTATATACAGGGGGAACACTGAAGCTTTCTTT.

The rearrangement joins TRBV11-3 to TRBJ2-5; 8 positions agree with TRBD1. The CDR3 sequence is 15 residues long. The V segment lost 4 bases and the J segment 7 bases; nucleotides outside the gene matches: 11. CDR1 and CDR2 from the germline V gene are SGHNT and YENEEA. The CDR3 DNA reads TGTGCCAGCAGCTCCCGGACAGGGTCGGAGGTGACCCAGTACTTC. It codes for CASSSRTGSEVTQYF. Together with reference TRBV11-3 and TRBJ2-5, the CDR3 gives the full variable domain: EAGVVQSPRYKIIEKKQPVAFWCNPISGHNTLYWYLQNLGQGPELLIRYENEEAVDDSQLPKDRFSAERLKGVDSTLKIQPAELGDSAVYLCASSSRTGSEVTQYFGPGTRLLVL.

The chain links TRBV3-1 (or the pseudogene TRBV3-2) to TRBJ2-1; 14 bases agree with TRBD2. V dropped 3 bases and J dropped 5; count of bases not matched to a gene: 6. CDR1 is LGHDT, CDR2 YNNKEL, per germline (reference sequence). The CDR3 runs 17 residues. In nucleotides, the CDR3 is TGTGCCAGCAGCCACCGACTAGCGGGGGGGCGGAACAATGAGCAGTTCTTC. Translating gives CASSHRLAGGRNNEQFF.

This chain connects TRBV30 to TRBJ1-2; D remains ambiguous. The V gene lost 2 bases and the J gene lost 6 bases, with 4 bases spanning the gap. The CDR3 sequence is 10 residues long. Germline V gives CDR1 GTSNPN, CDR2 SVGIG (reference sequence). CDR3 nucleotides: TGTGCCTGGAGTTCAAATGGCTACACCTTC. This encodes CAWSSNGYTF.

The chain recombines TRBV3-1 (or the pseudogene TRBV3-2) with TRBJ2-7; 9 nucleotides line up with TRBD1. The CDR3 is 15 amino acids. The J segment lost 6 bases and the V segment lost 1 base, leaving 7 bases of the junction unmatched. Germline CDR1 and CDR2: LGHDT and YNNKEL (reference sequence). CDR3 coding DNA: TGTGCCAGCAGCCAAGCCCCGGGACAGGGAACCGAGCAGTACTTC. Its protein is CASSQAPGQGTEQYF.

The rearrangement uses TRBV9 and TRBJ2-7, with 9 positions matching TRBD1. V was pared by 5 bases and J by 0 bases, with 6 bases of the junction left unmatched. This CDR3 has 15 residues. Per germline, CDR1 SGDLS and CDR2 YYNGEE. The CDR3 DNA reads as TGTGCCAGCAGTCGGGGACAGGGACCCTCCTACGAGCAGTACTTC. Its protein is CASSRGQGPSYEQYF.

The chain recombines TRBV10-2 with TRBJ2-2; D unclear. This CDR3 comprises 16 residues. Germline-derived CDR1 and CDR2 are WSHSY and SAAADI. Trimming stripped 0 bases from V and 0 bases from J, with 8 bases between. The CDR3 sequence is CASSESVRSNTGELFF. CDR3 DNA sequence: TGCGCCAGCAGTGAGTCGGTCAGGTCGAACACCGGGGAGCTGTTTTTT.

This rearrangement joins TRBV19 to TRBJ1-5; D is unclear. Germline V lookup: CDR1 LNHDA, CDR2 SQIVND (reference sequence). V was shortened by 6 bases and J by 1 base, with 16 bases between the two germline ends. The CDR3 runs 16 residues. The CDR3 is CASRRRREGSNQPQHF. CDR3 nucleotides: TGTGCCAGTAGAAGAAGGCGGGAAGGGAGCAATCAGCCCCAGCATTTT.

The CDR3, as DNA: TGCGCCAGCAGTCGGACTTGGAGGGGATCCCGGGAGCTGTTTTTT. Translated: CASSRTWRGSRELFF. This chain connects TRBV5-1 to TRBJ2-2; weak D call: TRBD2 (6 bases). V lost 5 bases and J 9 bases, leaving 20 bases between the germline ends. The CDR3 consists of 15 residues. Germline loops: CDR1 SGHRS, CDR2 YFSETQ.

This clone was found once. The chain employs TRBV7-2 and TRBJ1-5, with D unclear. The CDR3 is made up of 12 amino acids. Per the germline V gene, CDR1 is SGHTA and CDR2 is FQGNSA. The ends were cut back, 2 bases at V and 3 bases at J, with 2 bases in the middle. CDR3 sequence reads: CASSLLNQPQHF. CDR3 sequence (DNA): TGTGCCAGCAGCTTACTCAATCAGCCCCAGCATTTT. Supplemented by reference TRBV7-2 and TRBJ1-5, the full variable domain reads GAGVSQSPSNKVTEKGKDVELRCDPISGHTALYWYRQSLGQGLEFLIYFQGNSAPDKSGLPSDRFSAERTGGSVSTLTIQRTQQEDSAVYLCASSLLNQPQHFGDGTRLSIL.

This chain connects TRBV5-1 to TRBJ1-1; a possible D gene is TRBD1 (6 bases). Germline lookup yields CDR1 SGHRS and CDR2 YFSETQ. V was clipped by 5 bases and J by 1 base, with 15 bases between them. The CDR3 is 15 amino acids. The CDR3 DNA reads as TGCGCCAGCAGGATTGACGGACAGCCGAACACTGAAGCTTTCTTT. Its translation: CASRIDGQPNTEAFF. The full variable domain, completed using reference TRBV5-1 and TRBJ1-1, is KAGVTQTPRYLIKTRGQQVTLSCSPISGHRSVSWYQQTPGQGLQFLFEYFSETQRNKGNFPGRFSGRQFSNSRSEMNVSTLELGDSALYLCASRIDGQPNTEAFFGQGTRLTVV.

The chain recombines TRBV18 with TRBJ2-3; 9 bases are shared with TRBD2. The CDR3 is made up of 15 amino acids. The V gene's germline CDR1 is KGHSH and CDR2 LQKENI. J was trimmed by 3 bases and V by 0 bases; bases with no gene match: 1. In nucleotides, the CDR3 is TGTGCCAGCTCACCACCGGGACTAGCAACAGATACGCAGTATTTT. Amino acids: CASSPPGLATDTQYF.

This clone has a single count. This chain joins TRBV4-2 and TRBJ2-2, with 11 bases matching TRBD2. Trimming took 0 bases from V and 6 from J; bases not matched to a gene: 3. From germline, CDR1 is LGHNA and CDR2 YNFKEQ. This CDR3 comprises 16 residues. CDR3 DNA: TGTGCCAGCAGCCAAGATCTAGCGGGGGGCGCCGGGGAGCTGTTTTTT. This translates into CASSQDLAGGAGELFF.

The genes are TRBV30 and TRBJ2-5, with 7 nucleotides matching TRBD1. This CDR3 is built from 13 residues. Germline V CDR1 and CDR2: GTSNPN, SVGIG (reference sequence). The V and J ends lost 5 bases and 4 bases, in that order; junction bases with no gene match: 7. The CDR3 nucleotides read TGTGCCTGGGCCAGGGGGAATCGAGAGACCCAGTACTTC. The encoded protein is CAWARGNRETQYF.

This sequence joins TRBV3-1 (or the pseudogene TRBV3-2) and TRBJ2-3; TRBD2 agrees at 8 bases. The CDR3 sequence is 15 residues long. The V and J ends lost 0 bases and 6 bases, in that order; junction bases with no gene match: 5. The V gene's germline CDR1 is LGHDT and CDR2 YNNKEL (reference sequence). The CDR3 sequence: CASSQERGGPDTQYF. CDR3 bases: TGTGCCAGCAGCCAAGAACGGGGGGGGCCTGATACGCAGTATTTT.

The rearrangement links TRBV5-4 to TRBJ1-6, with TRBD1 matching over 7 bases. Germline CDR1 SGHNT, CDR2 YYREEE (reference sequence). Losses at the gene ends were 2 bases for V and 6 bases for J; bases not matched to a gene: 5. This CDR3 has 15 amino acids. Here the CDR3 reads CASSFWTGRNSPLHF. The DNA of the CDR3 is TGTGCCAGCAGCTTTTGGACAGGACGTAATTCACCCCTCCACTTT.

The V gene is TRBV9, the J gene TRBJ1-5, with 7 bases aligning to TRBD1. Germline V gene lookup returns CDR1 SGDLS and CDR2 YYNGEE. The CDR3 is 15 amino acids. V lost 4 bases to trimming and J lost 0 bases; unmatched junction nucleotides: 4. The CDR3 reads CASSPTGNSNQPQHF. CDR3 DNA: TGTGCCAGCAGCCCGACAGGGAATAGCAATCAGCCCCAGCATTTT.

The V gene is TRBV30, the J gene TRBJ1-1; possibly TRBD1 for D (5 bases). This CDR3 region has 15 residues. Germline CDR1 reads GTSNPN; CDR2 reads SVGIG (reference sequence). The V and J ends lost 3 bases and 3 bases respectively, with 17 bases between them. CDR3 nucleotide sequence: TGTGCCTGGAGCGATGGCACAAAAGGGGACACTGAAGCTTTCTTT. This gives the protein CAWSDGTKGDTEAFF.

V is TRBV5-1 and J is TRBJ2-1; 10 positions agree with TRBD2. V shed 0 bases, J shed 7 bases, and the junction held 13 bases outside the gene matches. The CDR3 extends over 18 amino acids. Germline V CDR1 and CDR2: SGHRS, YFSETQ. CDR3 sequence: CASSLVISSGGEGNEQFF. CDR3 sequence (DNA): TGCGCCAGCAGCTTGGTAATATCTAGCGGGGGAGAGGGGAATGAGCAGTTCTTC.